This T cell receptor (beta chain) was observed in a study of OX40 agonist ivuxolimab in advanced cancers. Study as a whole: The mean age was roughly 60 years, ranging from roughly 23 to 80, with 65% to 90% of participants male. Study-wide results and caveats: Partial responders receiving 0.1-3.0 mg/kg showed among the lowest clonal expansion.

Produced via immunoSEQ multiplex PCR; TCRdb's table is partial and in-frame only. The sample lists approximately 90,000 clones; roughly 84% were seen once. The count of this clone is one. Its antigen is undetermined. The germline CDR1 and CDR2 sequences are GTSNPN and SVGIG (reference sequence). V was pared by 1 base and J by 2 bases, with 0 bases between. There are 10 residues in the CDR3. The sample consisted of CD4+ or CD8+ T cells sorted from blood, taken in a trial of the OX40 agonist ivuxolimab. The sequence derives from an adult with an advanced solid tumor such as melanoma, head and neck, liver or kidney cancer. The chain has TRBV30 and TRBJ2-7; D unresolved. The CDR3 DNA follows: TGTGCCTGGAGTGCCTACGAGCAGTACTTC. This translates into CAWSAYEQYF.